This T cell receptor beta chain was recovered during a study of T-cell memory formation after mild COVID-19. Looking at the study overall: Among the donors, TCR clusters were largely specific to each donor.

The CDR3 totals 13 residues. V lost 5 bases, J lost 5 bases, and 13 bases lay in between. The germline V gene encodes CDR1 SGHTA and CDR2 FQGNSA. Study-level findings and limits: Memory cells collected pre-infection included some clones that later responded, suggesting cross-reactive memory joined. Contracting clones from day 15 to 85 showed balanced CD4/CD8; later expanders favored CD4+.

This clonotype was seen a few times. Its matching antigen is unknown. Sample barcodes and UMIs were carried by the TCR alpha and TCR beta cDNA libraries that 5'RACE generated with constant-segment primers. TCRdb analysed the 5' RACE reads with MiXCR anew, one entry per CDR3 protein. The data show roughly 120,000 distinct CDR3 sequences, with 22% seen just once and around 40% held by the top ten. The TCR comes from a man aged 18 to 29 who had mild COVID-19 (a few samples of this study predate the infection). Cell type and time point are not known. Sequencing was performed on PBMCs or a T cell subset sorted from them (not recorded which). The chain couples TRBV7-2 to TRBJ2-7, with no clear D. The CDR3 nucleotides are TGTGCCAGCAGCCCGACCCCGCGTCACGAGCAGTACTTC. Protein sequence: CASSPTPRHEQYF.